What follows are 9 T cell receptor beta chains derived from one specimen sequenced in a study of cytomegalovirus exposure and HLA in healthy donors. It was with 60 Vbeta and 13 Jbeta primers that the PCR ran. Method: immunoSEQ multiplex PCR; TCRdb's copy keeps in-frame clones and lacks some. The repertoire holds 150,000 or so clones, with around two thirds as singletons. Source material: PBMCs. The receptors derive from a man aged 18 to 30 in good health and CMV-seropositive.

The chain carries TRBV7-9 and TRBJ1-1, with 7 bases lining up with TRBD1. The V segment lost 5 bases and the J segment 2 bases; nucleotides outside the gene matches: 5. The CDR3 length is 14 residues. CDR1 and CDR2 from the germline V gene are SEHNR and FQNEAQ (reference sequence). The CDR3 nucleotides read TGTGCCAGCAGCACCCGGGACAGAAACACTGAAGCTTTCTTT. It translates to CASSTRDRNTEAFF. Together with reference TRBV7-9 and TRBJ1-1, the CDR3 gives the full variable domain: DTGVSQNPRHKITKRGQNVTFRCDPISEHNRLYWYRQTLGQGPEFLTYFQNEAQLEKSRLLSDRFSAERPKGSFSTLEIQRTEQGDSAMYLCASSTRDRNTEAFFGQGTRLTVV.

This chain links TRBV11-2 with TRBJ1-6; 11 nucleotides agree with TRBD1. Germline V gives CDR1 SGHAT, CDR2 FQNNGV. The V and J ends lost 5 bases and 10 bases, in that order; junction bases with no gene match: 7. The CDR3 loop spans 15 amino acids. The CDR3 sequence is CASSVDRGQGSPLHF. The CDR3 DNA reads as TGTGCCAGCAGCGTGGACAGGGGGCAAGGATCACCCCTCCACTTT.

The V call is TRBV30, the J call TRBJ1-5; 8 bases map to TRBD1. This CDR3 has 14 amino acids. Trimming took 2 bases from V and 5 from J; bases not matched to a gene: 5. Germline CDR1 and CDR2: GTSNPN and SVGIG (reference sequence). The DNA for the CDR3 is TGTGCCTGGAGTAAGGACAGGGCCTATCAGCCCCAGCATTTT. Encoded protein: CAWSKDRAYQPQHF.

This sequence joins TRBV7-9 and TRBJ1-2, with D perhaps TRBD1 (5 bases). Trimming left V 1 base short and J 6 bases short, with 15 bases between. CDR3 size: 15 residues. Germline V gene data show CDR1 as SEHNR and CDR2 as FQNEAQ (reference sequence). The CDR3 spells CASSLGGSSSHGYTF. The CDR3 DNA sequence: TGTGCCAGCAGCTTAGGGGGCTCCAGCTCCCATGGCTACACCTTC.

The chain recombines TRBV9 with TRBJ1-1; possible D gene TRBD1, 5 bases. Germline V CDR1 and CDR2: SGDLS, YYNGEE. This CDR3 comprises 17 residues. V lost 4 bases and J 5 bases, leaving 24 bases between the germline ends. The CDR3 loop reads CASSPRLVRTGATEAFF. In nucleotides, the CDR3 is TGTGCCAGCAGCCCGAGGCTGGTTAGAACAGGAGCTACTGAAGCTTTCTTT. Full variable domain (outside the CDR3, taken from reference TRBV9 and TRBJ1-1): DSGVTQTPKHLITATGQRVTLRCSPRSGDLSVYWYQQSLDQGLQFLIQYYNGEERAKGNILERFSAQQFPDLHSELNLSSLELGDSALYFCASSPRLVRTGATEAFFGQGTRLTVV.

V usage is TRBV15 and J usage is TRBJ2-3; D remains unclear. The CDR3 spans 14 residues. Trimming cost V 1 base and J 1 base, with 6 bases left between them. Germline V gene sequence: CDR1 LNHNV, CDR2 YYDKDF (reference sequence). This CDR3 reads CATSRGGGTDTQYF. CDR3 DNA sequence: TGTGCCACCAGCAGAGGTGGAGGCACAGATACGCAGTATTTT.

The V gene is TRBV28, the J gene TRBJ1-5; D unclear. This CDR3 has 13 amino acids. Germline V gene lookup returns CDR1 MDHEN and CDR2 SYDVKM. V lost 10 bases and J lost 2, with 12 bases in between. CDR3 sequence reads: CATIESGNQPQHF. As DNA, the CDR3 is TGTGCCACTATAGAAAGTGGCAATCAGCCCCAGCATTTT. The whole variable domain, filled in from reference TRBV28 and TRBJ1-5, reads DVKVTQSSRYLVKRTGEKVFLECVQDMDHENMFWYRQDPGLGLRLIYFSYDVKMKEKGDIPEGYSVSREKKERFSLILESASTNQTSMYLCATIESGNQPQHFGDGTRLSIL.

The J gene is TRBJ2-3, the V gene TRBV13; D possibly corresponds to TRBD2 (5 bases). The germline V and J ends were trimmed by 1 base and 10 bases, with 15 bases remaining between them. The germline gives CDR1 PRHDT, CDR2 FYEKMQ (reference sequence). The CDR3 is made up of 14 amino acids. The CDR3 nucleotides read TGTGCCAGCAGCTTAGCGGGGATGCGGCATGCGCAGTATTTT. It encodes CASSLAGMRHAQYF. The complete variable domain, with remaining parts taken from reference TRBV13 and TRBJ2-3, reads AAGVIQSPRHLIKEKRETATLKCYPIPRHDTVYWYQQGPGQDPQFLISFYEKMQSDKGSIPDRFSAQQFSDYHSELNMSSLELGDSALYFCASSLAGMRHAQYFGPGTRLTVL.

This clone showed up just a few times. The chain joins TRBV2 to TRBJ2-2; no definite D call. The V gene lost 5 bases and the J gene lost 4 bases, with 8 bases spanning the gap. The germline gives CDR1 SNHLY, CDR2 FYNNEI. The CDR3 is 13 amino acids. The CDR3 spells CASSNTTTGELFF. DNA of the CDR3: TGTGCCAGCAGTAATACAACCACCGGGGAGCTGTTTTTT.